The subject of this entry is one TCR beta chain. Looked up from germline, CDR1 is ENHRY and CDR2 is SYGVKD. V was clipped by 6 bases and J by 0 bases; unmatched bases: 0. The CDR3 has 14 amino acids. This entry comes from a study of technical replicates of blood from a handful of donors. TCRdb's table, derived via immunoSEQ multiplex PCR, lists solely in-frame clones and lacks some. Among around 72,000 clones, approximately 91% were seen once, and the ten largest hold roughly 5%. Sequencing used PBMCs. The TCR comes from a human donor in good health. Some clones in this sample may be carry-over from other donors' samples. The chain carries TRBV10-3 and TRBJ2-1, with TRBD1 matching 9 bases. In DNA form, the CDR3 reads TGTGCCATCAGGGACAGGGGCTCCTACAATGAGCAGTTCTTC. This codes for CAIRDRGSYNEQFF.